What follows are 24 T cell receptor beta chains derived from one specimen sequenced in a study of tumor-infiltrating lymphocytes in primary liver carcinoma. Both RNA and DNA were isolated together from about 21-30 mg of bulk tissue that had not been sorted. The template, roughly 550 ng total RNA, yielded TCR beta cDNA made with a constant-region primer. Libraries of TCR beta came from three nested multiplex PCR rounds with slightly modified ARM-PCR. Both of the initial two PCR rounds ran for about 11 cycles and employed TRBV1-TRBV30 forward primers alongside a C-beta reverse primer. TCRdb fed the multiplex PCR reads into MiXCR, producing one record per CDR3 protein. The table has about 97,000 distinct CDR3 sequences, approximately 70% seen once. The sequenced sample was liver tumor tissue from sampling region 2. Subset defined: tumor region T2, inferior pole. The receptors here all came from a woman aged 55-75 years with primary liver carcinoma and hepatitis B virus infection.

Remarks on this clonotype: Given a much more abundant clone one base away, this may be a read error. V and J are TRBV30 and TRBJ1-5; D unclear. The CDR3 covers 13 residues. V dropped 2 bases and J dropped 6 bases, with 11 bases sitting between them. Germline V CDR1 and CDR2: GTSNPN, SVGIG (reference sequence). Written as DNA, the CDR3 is TGTGCCTGGAGTCGACATGGGAGTCAGCCCCAGCATTTT. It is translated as CAWSRHGSQPQHF.

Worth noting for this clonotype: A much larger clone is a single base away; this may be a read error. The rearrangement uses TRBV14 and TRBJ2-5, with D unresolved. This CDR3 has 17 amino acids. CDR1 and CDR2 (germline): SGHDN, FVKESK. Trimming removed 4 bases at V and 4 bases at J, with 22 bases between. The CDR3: CASSPPSRTARSETQYF. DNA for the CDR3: TGTGCCAGCAGCCCCCCCTCTCGGACCGCTAGGTCAGAGACCCAGTACTTC.

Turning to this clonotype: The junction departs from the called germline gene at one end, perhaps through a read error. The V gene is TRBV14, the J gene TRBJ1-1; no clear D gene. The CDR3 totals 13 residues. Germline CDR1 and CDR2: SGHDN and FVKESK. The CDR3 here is CASSLGMGTEVFF. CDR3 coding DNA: TGTGCCAGCAGCCTAGGCATGGGCACAGAAGTTTTCTTT.

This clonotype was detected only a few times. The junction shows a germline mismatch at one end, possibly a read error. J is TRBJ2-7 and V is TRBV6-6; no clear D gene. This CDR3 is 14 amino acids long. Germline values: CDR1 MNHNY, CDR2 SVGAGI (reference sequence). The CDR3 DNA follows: TGTGCCAGCAGTAGCAACCAGGTGAACTACGAGCAGCACTTC. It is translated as CASSSNQVNYEQHF.

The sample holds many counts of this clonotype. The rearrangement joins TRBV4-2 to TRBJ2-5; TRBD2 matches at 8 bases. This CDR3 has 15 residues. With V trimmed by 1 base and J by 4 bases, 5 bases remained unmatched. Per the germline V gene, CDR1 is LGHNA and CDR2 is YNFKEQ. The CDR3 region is CASSQAAGGVETQYF. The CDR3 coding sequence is TGTGCCAGCAGCCAAGCCGCGGGAGGAGTAGAGACCCAGTACTTC.

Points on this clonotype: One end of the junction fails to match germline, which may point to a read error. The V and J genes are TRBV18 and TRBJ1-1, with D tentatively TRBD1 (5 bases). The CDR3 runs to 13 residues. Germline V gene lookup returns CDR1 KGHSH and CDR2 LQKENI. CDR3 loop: CVSSPGMNTEAFF. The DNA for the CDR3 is TGTGTCAGCTCACCAGGGATGAACACTGAAGCTTTCTTT.

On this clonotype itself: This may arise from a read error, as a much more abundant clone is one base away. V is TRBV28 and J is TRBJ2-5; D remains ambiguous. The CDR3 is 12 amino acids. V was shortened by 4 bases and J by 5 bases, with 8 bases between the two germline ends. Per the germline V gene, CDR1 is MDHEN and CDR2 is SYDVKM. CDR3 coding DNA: TGTGCCAGCAGTTACAATACGGAGACCCAGTACTTC. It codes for CASSYNTETQYF.

CDR3 nucleotide sequence: TGTGGCAGTAGTGCTGGGGGCTACAATGAGCAGTTCTTC. Translation: CGSSAGGYNEQFF. The chain carries TRBV11-3 and TRBJ2-1, with D perhaps matching TRBD1 or TRBD2 (5 bases each). This CDR3 has 13 amino acids. Germline V CDR1 and CDR2: SGHNT, YENEEA.

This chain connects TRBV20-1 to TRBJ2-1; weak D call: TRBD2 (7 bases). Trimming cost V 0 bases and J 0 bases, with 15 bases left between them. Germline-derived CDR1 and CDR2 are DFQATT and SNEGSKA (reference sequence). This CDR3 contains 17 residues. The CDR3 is CSARDHGGASSYNEQFF. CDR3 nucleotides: TGCAGTGCTAGAGATCATGGGGGGGCTAGCTCCTACAATGAGCAGTTCTTC.

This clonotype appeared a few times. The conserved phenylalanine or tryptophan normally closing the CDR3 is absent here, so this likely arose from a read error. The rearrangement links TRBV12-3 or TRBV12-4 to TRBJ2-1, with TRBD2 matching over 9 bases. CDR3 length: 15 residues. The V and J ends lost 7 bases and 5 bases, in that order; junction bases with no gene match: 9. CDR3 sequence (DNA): TGTGCCAGCACTACCACGACTAGCGGAAACAATGAGCAGTTCCTC. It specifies CASTTTTSGNNEQFL.

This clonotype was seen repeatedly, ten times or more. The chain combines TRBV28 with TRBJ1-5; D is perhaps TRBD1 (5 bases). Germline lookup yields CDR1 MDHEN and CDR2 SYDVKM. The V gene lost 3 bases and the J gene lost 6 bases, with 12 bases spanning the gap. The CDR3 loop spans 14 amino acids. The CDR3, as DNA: TGTGCCAGCAGTTTCGCGGGGGGGAGTCAGCCCCAGCATTTT. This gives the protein CASSFAGGSQPQHF.

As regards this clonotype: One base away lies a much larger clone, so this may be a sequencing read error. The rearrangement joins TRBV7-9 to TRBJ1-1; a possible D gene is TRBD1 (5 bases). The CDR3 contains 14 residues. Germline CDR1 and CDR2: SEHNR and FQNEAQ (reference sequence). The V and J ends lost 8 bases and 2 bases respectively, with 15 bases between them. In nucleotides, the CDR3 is TGTGCCAGCGGCCTGACAAGGGGCAACACTGAAGCTTTCTTT. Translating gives CASGLTRGNTEAFF.

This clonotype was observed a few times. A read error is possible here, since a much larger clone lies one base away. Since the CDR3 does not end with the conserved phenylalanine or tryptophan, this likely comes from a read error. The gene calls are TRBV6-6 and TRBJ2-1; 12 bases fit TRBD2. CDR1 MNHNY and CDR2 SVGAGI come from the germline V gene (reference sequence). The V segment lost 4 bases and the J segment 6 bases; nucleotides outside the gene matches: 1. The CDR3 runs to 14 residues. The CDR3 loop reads CASSSLAGGNEQFL. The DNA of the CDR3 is TGTGCCAGCAGTTCACTAGCGGGAGGCAATGAGCAGTTCTTA.

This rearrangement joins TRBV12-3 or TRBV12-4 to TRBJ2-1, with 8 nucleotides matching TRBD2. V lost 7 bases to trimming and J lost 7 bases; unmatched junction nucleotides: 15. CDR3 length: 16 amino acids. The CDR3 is CASICRSSGGPNEQFF. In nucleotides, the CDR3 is TGTGCCAGCATCTGTAGGTCCAGCGGGGGCCCAAATGAGCAGTTCTTC.

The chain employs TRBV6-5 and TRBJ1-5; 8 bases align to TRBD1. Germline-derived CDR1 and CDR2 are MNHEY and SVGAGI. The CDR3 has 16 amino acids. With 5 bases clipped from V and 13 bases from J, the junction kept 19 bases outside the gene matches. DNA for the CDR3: TGTGCCAGCAGTCTGGCACCCGGACAGGGCTCCCCTAATCAGCATTTT. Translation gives CASSLAPGQGSPNQHF.

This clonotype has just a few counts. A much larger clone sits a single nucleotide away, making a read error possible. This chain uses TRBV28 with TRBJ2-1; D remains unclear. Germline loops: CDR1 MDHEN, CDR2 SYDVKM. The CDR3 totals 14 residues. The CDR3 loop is CAISLASSYNEQFF. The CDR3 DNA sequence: TGTGCCATCAGTTTGGCGAGCTCCTACAATGAGCAGTTCTTC. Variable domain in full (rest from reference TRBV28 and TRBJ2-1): DVKVTQSSRYLVKRTGEKVFLECVQDMDHENMFWYRQDPGLGLRLIYFSYDVKMKEKGDIPEGYSVSREKKERFSLILESASTNQTSMYLCAISLASSYNEQFFGPGTRLTVL.

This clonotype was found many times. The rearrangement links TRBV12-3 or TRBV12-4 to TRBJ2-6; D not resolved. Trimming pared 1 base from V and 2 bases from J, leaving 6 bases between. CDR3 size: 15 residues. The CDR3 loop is CASSLVSTGANVLTF. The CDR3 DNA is TGTGCCAGCAGTTTAGTGTCAACTGGGGCCAACGTCCTGACTTTC.

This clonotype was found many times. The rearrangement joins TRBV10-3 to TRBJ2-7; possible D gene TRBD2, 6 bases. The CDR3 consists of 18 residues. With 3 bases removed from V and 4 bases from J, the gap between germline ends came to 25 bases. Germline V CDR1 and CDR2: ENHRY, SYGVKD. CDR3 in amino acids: CAISDRGQGGSSRYEQYF. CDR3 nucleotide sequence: TGTGCCATCAGTGACAGAGGCCAGGGAGGTTCTAGTCGGTACGAGCAGTACTTC.

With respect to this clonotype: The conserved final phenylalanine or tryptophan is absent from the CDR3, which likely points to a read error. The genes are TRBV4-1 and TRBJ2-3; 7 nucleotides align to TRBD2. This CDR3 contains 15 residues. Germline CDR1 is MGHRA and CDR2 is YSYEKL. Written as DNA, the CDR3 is TGCGCCAGCAGCCAGGGACTACTAAGCACGGATACGCAGTATTCT. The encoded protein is CASSQGLLSTDTQYS.

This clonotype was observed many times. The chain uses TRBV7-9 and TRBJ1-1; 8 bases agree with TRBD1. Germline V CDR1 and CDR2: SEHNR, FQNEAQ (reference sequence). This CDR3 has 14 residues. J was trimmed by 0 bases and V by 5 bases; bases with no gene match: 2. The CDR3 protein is CASSRTGMNTEAFF. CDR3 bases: TGTGCCAGCAGCAGGACAGGGATGAACACTGAAGCTTTCTTT. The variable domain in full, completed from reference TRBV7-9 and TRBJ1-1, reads DTGVSQNPRHKITKRGQNVTFRCDPISEHNRLYWYRQTLGQGPEFLTYFQNEAQLEKSRLLSDRFSAERPKGSFSTLEIQRTEQGDSAMYLCASSRTGMNTEAFFGQGTRLTVV.

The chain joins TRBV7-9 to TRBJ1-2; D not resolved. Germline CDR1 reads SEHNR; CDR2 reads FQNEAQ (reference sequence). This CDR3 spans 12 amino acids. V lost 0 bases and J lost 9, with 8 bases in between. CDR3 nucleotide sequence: TGTGCCAGCAGCTTAGCGGGTACAAGCTACACCTTC. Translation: CASSLAGTSYTF.

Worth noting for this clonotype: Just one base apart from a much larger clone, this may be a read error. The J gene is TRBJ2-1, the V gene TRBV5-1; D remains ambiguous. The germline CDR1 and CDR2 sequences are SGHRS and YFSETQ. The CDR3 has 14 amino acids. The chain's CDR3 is CASSLVAGYNEEFF. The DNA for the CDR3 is TGCGCCAGCAGTTTAGTCGCTGGTTACAATGAGGAGTTCTTC.

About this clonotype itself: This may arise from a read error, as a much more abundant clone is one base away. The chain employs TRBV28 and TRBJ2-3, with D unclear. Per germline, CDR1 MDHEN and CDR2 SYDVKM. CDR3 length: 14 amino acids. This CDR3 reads CTSSFSRDRDTQYF. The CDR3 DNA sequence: TGTACCAGCAGTTTTTCTAGGGATCGGGATACGCAGTATTTT. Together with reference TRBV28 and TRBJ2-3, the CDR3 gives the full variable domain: DVKVTQSSRYLVKRTGEKVFLECVQDMDHENMFWYRQDPGLGLRLIYFSYDVKMKEKGDIPEGYSVSREKKERFSLILESASTNQTSMYLCTSSFSRDRDTQYFGPGTRLTVL.

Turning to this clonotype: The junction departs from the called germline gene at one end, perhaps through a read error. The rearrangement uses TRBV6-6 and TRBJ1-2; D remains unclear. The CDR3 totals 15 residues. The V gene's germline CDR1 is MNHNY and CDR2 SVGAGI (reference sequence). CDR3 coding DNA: TGCGCCAGCATCCACGGACCCCGAGACGGCTATGGCTACACCTTC. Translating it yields CASIHGPRDGYGYTF.